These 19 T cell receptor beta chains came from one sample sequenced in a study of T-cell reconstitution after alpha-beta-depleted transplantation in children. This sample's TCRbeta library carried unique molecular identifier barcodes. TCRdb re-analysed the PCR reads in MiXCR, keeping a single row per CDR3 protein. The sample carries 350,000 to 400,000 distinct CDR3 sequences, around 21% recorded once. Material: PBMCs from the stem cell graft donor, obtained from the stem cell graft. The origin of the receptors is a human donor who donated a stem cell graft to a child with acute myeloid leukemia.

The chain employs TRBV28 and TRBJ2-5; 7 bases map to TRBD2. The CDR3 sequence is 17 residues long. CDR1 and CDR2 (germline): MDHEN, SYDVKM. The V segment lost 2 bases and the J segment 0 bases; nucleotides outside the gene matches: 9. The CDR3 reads CASSLPSTGTNQETQYF. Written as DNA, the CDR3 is TGTGCCAGCAGTTTACCCTCCACCGGGACTAACCAAGAGACCCAGTACTTC. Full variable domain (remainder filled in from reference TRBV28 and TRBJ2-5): DVKVTQSSRYLVKRTGEKVFLECVQDMDHENMFWYRQDPGLGLRLIYFSYDVKMKEKGDIPEGYSVSREKKERFSLILESASTNQTSMYLCASSLPSTGTNQETQYFGPGTRLLVL.

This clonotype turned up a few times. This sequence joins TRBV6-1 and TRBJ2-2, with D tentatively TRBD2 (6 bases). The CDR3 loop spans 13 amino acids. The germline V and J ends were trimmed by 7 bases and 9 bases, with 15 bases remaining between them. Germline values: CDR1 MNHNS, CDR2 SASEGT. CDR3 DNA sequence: TGTGCCAGCAACCTACCCGGAGGGTGGGAGCTGTTTTTT. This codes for CASNLPGGWELFF.

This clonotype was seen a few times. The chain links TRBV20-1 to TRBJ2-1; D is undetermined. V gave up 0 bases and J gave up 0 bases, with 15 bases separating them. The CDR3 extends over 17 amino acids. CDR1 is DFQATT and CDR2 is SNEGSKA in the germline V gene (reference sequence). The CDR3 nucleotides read TGCAGTGCTAGAGATGCGTTCGGGCAGCGCTCCTACAATGAGCAGTTCTTC. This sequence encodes CSARDAFGQRSYNEQFF.

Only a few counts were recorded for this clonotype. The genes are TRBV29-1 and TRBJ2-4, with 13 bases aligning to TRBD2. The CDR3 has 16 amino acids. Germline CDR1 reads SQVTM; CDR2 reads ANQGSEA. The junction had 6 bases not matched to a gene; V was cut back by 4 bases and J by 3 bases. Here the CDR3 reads CSVGPGLAGDKNIQYF. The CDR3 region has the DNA TGCAGCGTTGGCCCCGGACTAGCGGGGGACAAAAACATTCAGTACTTC. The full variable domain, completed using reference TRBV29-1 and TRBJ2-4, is SAVISQKPSRDICQRGTSLTIQCQVDSQVTMMFWYRQQPGQSLTLIATANQGSEATYESGFVIDKFPISRPNLTFSTLTVSNMSPEDSSIYLCSVGPGLAGDKNIQYFGAGTRLSVL.

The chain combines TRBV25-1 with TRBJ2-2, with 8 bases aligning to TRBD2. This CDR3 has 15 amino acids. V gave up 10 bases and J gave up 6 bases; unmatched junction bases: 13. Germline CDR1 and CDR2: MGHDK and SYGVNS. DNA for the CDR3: TGTGCCACCAAAAGCGGGACTAGTCCCGCCGGGGAGCTGTTTTTT. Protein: CATKSGTSPAGELFF.

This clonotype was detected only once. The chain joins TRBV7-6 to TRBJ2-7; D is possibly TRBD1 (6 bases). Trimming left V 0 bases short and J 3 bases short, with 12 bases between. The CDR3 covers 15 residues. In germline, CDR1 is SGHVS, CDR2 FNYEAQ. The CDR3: CASSLALGQYYEQYF. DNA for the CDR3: TGTGCCAGCAGCTTAGCGCTCGGACAGTACTACGAGCAGTACTTC. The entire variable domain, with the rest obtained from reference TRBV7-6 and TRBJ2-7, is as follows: GAGVSQSPRYKVTKRGQDVALRCDPISGHVSLYWYRQALGQGPEFLTYFNYEAQQDKSGLPNDRFSAERPEGSISTLTIQRTEQRDSAMYRCASSLALGQYYEQYFGPGTRLTVT.

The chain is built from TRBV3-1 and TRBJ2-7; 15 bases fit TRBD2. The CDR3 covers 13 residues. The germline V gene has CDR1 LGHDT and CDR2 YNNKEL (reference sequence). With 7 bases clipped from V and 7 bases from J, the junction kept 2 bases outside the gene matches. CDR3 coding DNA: TGTGCCAGCACGGGACTAGCGGGAGGTGAGCAGTACTTC. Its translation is CASTGLAGGEQYF.

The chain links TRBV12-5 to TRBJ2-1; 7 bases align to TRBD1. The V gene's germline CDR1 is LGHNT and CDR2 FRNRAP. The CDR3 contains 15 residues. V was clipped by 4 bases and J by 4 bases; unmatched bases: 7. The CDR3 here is CASGYQGQQYNEQFF. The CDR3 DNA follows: TGTGCTAGTGGTTACCAGGGACAGCAATACAATGAGCAGTTCTTC.

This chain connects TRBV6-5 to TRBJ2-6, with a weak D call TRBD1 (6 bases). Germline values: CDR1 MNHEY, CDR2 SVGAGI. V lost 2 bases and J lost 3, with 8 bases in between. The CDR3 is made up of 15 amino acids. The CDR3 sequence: CASSYQGNGANVLTF. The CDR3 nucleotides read TGTGCCAGCAGTTACCAGGGGAATGGGGCCAACGTCCTGACTTTC.

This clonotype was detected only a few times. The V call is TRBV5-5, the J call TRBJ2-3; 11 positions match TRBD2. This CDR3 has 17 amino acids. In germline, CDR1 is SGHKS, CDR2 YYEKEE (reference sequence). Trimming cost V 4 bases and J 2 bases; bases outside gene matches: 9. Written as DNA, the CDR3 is TGTGCCAGCAGCCGATTGGGACTAGCGGCACTCACAGATACGCAGTATTTT. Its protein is CASSRLGLAALTDTQYF.

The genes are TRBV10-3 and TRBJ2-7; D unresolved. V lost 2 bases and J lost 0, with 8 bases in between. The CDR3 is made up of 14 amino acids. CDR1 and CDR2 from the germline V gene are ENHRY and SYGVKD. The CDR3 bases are TGTGCCATCAGTGAGAACACCCGCTCCTACGAGCAGTACTTC. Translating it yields CAISENTRSYEQYF.

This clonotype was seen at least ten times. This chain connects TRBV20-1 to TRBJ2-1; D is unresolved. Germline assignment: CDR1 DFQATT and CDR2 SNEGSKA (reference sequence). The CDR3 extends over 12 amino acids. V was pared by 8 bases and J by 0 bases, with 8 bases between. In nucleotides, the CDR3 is TGCAGTTGGGGATCCTCCTACAATGAGCAGTTCTTC. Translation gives CSWGSSYNEQFF.

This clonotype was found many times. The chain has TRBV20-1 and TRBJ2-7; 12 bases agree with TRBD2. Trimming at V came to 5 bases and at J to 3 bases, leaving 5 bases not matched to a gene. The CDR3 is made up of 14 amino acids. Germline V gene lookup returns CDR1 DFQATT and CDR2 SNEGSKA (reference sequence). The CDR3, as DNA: TGCAGTGCTGTGCTAGCGGGAGGGCGCTACGAGCAGTACTTC. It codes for CSAVLAGGRYEQYF.

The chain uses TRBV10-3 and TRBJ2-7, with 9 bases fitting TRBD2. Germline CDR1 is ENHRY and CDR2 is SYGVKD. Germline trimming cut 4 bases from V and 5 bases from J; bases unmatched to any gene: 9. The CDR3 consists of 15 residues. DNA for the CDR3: TGTGCCATCAGTGCGGGACTAGCATCGAGCGACGAGCAGTACTTC. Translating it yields CAISAGLASSDEQYF.

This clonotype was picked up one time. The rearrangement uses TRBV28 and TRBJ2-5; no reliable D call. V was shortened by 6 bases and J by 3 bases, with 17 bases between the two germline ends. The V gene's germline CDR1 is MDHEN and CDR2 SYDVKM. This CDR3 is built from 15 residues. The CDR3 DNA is TGTGCCAGCAGCCGAGTTCGGGTTTCGGAAGAGACCCAGTACTTC. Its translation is CASSRVRVSEETQYF.

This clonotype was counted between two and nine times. DNA of the CDR3: TGTGCCAGCAGCTTCGGACTGGAGCAGTTCTTC. This gives the protein CASSFGLEQFF. J is TRBJ2-1 and V is TRBV7-2, with a possible D match to TRBD2 (5 bases). V lost 3 bases, J lost 10 bases, and 7 bases lay in between. Germline V lookup: CDR1 SGHTA, CDR2 FQGNSA. The CDR3 is 11 residues long. Looking up the rest from reference TRBV7-2 and TRBJ2-1 gives the full variable domain: GAGVSQSPSNKVTEKGKDVELRCDPISGHTALYWYRQSLGQGLEFLIYFQGNSAPDKSGLPSDRFSAERTGGSVSTLTIQRTQQEDSAVYLCASSFGLEQFFGPGTRLTVL.

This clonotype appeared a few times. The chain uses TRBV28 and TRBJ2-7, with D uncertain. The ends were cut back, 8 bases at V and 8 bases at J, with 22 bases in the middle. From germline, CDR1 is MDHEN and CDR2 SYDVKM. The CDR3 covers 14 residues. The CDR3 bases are TGTGCCAGCGCTACTTCTCCAAGGGCTCTACAGCAGTACTTC. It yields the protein CASATSPRALQQYF. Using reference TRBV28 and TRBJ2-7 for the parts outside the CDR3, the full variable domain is DVKVTQSSRYLVKRTGEKVFLECVQDMDHENMFWYRQDPGLGLRLIYFSYDVKMKEKGDIPEGYSVSREKKERFSLILESASTNQTSMYLCASATSPRALQQYFGPGTRLTVT.

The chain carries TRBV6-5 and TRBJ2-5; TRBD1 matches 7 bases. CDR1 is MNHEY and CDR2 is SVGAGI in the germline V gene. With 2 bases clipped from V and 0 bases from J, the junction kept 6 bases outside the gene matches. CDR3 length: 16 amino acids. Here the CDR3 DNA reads TGTGCCAGCAGTTACGGGACAGCCAGGAACCAAGAGACCCAGTACTTC. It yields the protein CASSYGTARNQETQYF.

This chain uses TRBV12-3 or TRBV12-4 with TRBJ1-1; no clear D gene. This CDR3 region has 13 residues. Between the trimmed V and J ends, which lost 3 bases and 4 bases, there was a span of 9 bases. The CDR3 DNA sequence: TGTGCCAGCAGTTTCTCAGTGGGCACTGAAGCTTTCTTT. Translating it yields CASSFSVGTEAFF.